This TCR beta chain stems from a study of shared clonotypes between healthy human individuals. Looking at the study overall: Three plates each covered CD4 naive and memory; CD8 naive two, CD8 memory one.

Investigators divided CD4+ cells into CD45RA+ naive and CD45RA-negative memory subsets. The sorted-subset replicate PCRs were given around 200 ng DNA, which is 27,000 or so T cell genomes. TCRdb's table, derived via immunoSEQ multiplex PCR, lists solely in-frame clones and lacks some. The table has 2 million to 2.5 million clones, nearly 97% seen once. The CDR3 runs to 11 residues. J was trimmed by 9 bases and V by 7 bases; bases with no gene match: 9. Germline V CDR1 and CDR2: SQVTM, ANQGSEA. The clonotype comes from a man aged 18 to 30 in good health. Source material: naive CD4+ T cells sorted from blood. Noted subset: CD45RA+ positively selected. V gene TRBV29-1 combines with J gene TRBJ2-7; TRBD2 agrees at 7 bases. In nucleotides, the CDR3 is TGCAGCGGGGGGGGACCCCGGGGGCAGTACTTC. Amino acid sequence: CSGGGPRGQYF.